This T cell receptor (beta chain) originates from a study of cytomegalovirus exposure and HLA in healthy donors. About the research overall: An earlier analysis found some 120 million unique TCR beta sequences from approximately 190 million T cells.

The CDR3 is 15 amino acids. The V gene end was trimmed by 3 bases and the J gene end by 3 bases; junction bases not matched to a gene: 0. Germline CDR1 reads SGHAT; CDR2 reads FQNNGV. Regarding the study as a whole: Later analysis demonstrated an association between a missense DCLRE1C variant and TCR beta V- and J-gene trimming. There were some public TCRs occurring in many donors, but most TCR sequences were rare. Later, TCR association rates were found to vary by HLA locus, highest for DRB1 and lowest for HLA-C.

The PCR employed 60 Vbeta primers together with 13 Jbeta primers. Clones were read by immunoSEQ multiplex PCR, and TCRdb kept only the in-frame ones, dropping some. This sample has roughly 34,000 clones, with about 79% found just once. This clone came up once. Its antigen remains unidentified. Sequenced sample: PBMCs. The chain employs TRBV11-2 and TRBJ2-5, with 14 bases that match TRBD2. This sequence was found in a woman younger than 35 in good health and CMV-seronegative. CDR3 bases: TGTGCCAGCAGCTTGGGACTAGCGGGGGAAGAGACCCAGTACTTC. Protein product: CASSLGLAGEETQYF. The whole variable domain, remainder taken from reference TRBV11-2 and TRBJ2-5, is EAGVAQSPRYKIIEKRQSVAFWCNPISGHATLYWYQQILGQGPKLLIQFQNNGVVDDSQLPKDRFSAERLKGVDSTLKIQPAKLEDSAVYLCASSLGLAGEETQYFGPGTRLLVL.